What follows describes a single TCR beta chain. The record originates from a study of blood T cell repertoires in COVID-19. Here immunoSEQ multiplex PCR was the method, and the copy in TCRdb shows in-frame clones only, minus some. This sample has more than 95,000 clones, with roughly 80% found just once. Trimming took 4 bases from V and 3 from J; bases not matched to a gene: 1. Germline V gene sequence: CDR1 LNHDA, CDR2 SQIVND (reference sequence). CDR3 length: 14 residues. The V and J genes are TRBV19 and TRBJ2-2; 8 nucleotides line up with TRBD1. The sequenced sample was peripheral blood. This TCR derives from an elderly woman with acute or convalescent COVID-19. This CDR3 reads CASSRTGYTGELFF. CDR3 in DNA: TGTGCCAGTAGTAGGACAGGGTACACCGGGGAGCTGTTTTTT.